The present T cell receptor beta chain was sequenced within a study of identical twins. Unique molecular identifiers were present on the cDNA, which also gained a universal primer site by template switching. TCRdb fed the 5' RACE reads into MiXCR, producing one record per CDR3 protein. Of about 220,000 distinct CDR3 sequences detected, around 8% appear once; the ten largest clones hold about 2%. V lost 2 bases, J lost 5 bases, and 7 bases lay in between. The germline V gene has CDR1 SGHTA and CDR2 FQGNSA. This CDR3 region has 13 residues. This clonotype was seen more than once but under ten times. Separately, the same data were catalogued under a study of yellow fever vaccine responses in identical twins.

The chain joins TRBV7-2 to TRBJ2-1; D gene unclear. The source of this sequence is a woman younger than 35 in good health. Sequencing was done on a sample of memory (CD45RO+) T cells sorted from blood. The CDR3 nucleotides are TGTGCCAGCAGCTTAAACAGCCACAATGAGCAGTTCTTC. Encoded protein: CASSLNSHNEQFF.